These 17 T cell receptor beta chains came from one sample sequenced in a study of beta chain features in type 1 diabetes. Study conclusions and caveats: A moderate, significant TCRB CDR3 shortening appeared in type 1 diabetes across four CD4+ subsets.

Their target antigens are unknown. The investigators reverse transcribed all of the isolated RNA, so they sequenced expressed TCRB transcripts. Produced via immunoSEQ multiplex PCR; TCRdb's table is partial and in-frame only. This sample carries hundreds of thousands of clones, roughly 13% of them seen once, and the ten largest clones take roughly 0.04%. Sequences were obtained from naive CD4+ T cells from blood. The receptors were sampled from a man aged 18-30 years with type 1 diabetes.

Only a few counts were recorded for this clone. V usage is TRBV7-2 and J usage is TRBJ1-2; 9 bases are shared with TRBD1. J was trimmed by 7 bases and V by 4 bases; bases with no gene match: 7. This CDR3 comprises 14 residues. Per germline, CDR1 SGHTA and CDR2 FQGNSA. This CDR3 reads CASSSNRGHGGYTF. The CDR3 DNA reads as TGTGCCAGCAGCTCGAACAGGGGGCATGGTGGCTACACCTTC.

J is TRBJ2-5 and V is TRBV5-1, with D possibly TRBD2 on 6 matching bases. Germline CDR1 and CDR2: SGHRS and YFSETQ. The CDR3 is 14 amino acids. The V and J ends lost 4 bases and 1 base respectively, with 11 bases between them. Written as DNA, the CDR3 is TGCGCCAGCAGCGTACAGACTAGCCAAGAGACCCAGTACTTC. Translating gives CASSVQTSQETQYF.

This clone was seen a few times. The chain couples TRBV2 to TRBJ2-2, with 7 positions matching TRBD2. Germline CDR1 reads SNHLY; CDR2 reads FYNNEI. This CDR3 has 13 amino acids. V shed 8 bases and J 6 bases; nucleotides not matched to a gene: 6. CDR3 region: CASLREKAGELFF. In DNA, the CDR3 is TGTGCCAGCTTGCGGGAGAAGGCCGGGGAGCTGTTTTTT.

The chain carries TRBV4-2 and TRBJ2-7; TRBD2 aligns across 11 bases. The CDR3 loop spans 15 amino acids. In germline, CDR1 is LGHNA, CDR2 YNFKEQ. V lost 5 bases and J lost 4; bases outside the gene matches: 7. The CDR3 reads CASSKPGLADYEQYF. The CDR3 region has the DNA TGTGCCAGCAGCAAACCGGGACTAGCGGATTACGAGCAGTACTTC.

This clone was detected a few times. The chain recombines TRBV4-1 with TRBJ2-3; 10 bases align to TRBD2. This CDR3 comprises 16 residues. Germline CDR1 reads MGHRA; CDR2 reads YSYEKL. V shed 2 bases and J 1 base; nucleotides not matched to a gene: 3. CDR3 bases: TGCGCCAGCAGCCAACCACTAGCGGGGCGCACAGATACGCAGTATTTT. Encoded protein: CASSQPLAGRTDTQYF.

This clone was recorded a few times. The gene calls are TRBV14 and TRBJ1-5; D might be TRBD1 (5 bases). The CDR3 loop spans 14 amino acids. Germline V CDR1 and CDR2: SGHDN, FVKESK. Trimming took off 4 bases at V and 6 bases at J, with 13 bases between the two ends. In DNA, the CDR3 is TGTGCCAGCAGCCTTGGGGGGGTTCGTCAGCCCCAGCATTTT. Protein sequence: CASSLGGVRQPQHF.

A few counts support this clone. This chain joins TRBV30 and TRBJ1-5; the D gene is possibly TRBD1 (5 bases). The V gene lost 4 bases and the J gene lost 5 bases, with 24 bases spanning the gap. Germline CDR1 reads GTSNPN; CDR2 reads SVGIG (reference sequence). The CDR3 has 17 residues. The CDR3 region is CAWNVAALSGEDQPQHF. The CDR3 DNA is TGTGCCTGGAATGTCGCGGCTCTTTCGGGGGAGGATCAGCCCCAGCATTTT.

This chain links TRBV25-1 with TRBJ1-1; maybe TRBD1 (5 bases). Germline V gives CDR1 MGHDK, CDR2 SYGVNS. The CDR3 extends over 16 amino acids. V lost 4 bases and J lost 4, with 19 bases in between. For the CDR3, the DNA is TGTGCCAGCAGTGGGCGGGACCGGAGAGTGGCCACTGAAGCTTTCTTT. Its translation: CASSGRDRRVATEAFF.

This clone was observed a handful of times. DNA of the CDR3: TGCAGCGTTCGAGGAGGCCCCTACGAGCAGTACTTC. Its translation is CSVRGGPYEQYF. This chain connects TRBV29-1 to TRBJ2-7; possibly TRBD2 for D (5 bases). Germline V gene data show CDR1 as SQVTM and CDR2 as ANQGSEA. The V end lost 5 bases, the J end lost 2 bases, and 10 bases lay between the germline ends. This CDR3 spans 12 amino acids.

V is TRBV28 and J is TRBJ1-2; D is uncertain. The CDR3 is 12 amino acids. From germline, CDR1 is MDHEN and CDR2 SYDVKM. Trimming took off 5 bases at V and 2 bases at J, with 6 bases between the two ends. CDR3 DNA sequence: TGTGCCAGCAGTAAGATGAACTATGGCTACACCTTC. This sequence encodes CASSKMNYGYTF.

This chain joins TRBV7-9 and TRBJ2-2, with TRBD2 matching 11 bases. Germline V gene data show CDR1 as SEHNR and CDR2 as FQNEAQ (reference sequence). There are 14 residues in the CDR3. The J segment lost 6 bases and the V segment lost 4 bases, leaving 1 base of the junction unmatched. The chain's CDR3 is CASSSGLAAGELFF. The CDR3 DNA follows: TGTGCCAGCAGCTCGGGACTAGCGGCCGGGGAGCTGTTTTTT.

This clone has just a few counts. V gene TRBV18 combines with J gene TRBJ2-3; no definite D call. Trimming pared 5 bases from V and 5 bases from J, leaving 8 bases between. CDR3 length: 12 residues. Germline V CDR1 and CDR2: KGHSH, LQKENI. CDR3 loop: CASSSTEDTQYF. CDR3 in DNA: TGTGCCAGCTCATCGACCGAAGATACGCAGTATTTT.

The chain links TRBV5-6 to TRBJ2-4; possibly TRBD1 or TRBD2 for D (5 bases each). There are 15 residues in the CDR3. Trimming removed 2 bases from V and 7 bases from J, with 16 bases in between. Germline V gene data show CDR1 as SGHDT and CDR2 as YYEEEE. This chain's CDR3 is CASSFGAHPGNIQYF. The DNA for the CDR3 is TGTGCCAGCAGCTTTGGGGCCCACCCGGGGAACATTCAGTACTTC.

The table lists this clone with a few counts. The CDR3 region is CAFDLSSGANVLTF. The DNA of the CDR3 is TGTGCCTTCGATCTCAGCTCTGGGGCCAACGTCCTGACTTTC. The V and J genes are TRBV30 and TRBJ2-6; D is unresolved. V lost 7 bases and J 0 bases, leaving 10 bases between the germline ends. CDR1 GTSNPN and CDR2 SVGIG come from the germline V gene (reference sequence). The CDR3 totals 14 residues.

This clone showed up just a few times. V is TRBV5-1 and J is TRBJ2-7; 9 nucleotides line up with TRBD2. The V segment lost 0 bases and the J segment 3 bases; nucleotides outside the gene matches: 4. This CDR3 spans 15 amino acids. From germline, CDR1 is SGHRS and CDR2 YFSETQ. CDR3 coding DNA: TGCGCCAGCAGCTTGGGTCTAGCGGGACTCTACGAGCAGTACTTC. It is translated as CASSLGLAGLYEQYF.

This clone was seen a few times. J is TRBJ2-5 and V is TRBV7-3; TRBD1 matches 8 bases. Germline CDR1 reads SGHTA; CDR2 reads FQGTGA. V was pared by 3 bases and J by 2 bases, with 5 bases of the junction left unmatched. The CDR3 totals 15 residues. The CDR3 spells CASSFSGGPQETQYF. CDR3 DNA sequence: TGTGCCAGCAGCTTTTCAGGGGGCCCACAAGAGACCCAGTACTTC.

DNA of the CDR3: TGTGCCAGCAAGGACAGGGGCGGGCAGCCCCAGCATTTT. Translation: CASKDRGGQPQHF. J is TRBJ1-5 and V is TRBV6-6; 9 nucleotides line up with TRBD1. Germline CDR1 MNHNY, CDR2 SVGAGI (reference sequence). The trim removed 7 bases at V and 7 bases at J, leaving 5 bases unmatched. The CDR3 length is 13 residues.